What follows are 8 T cell receptor beta chains derived from one specimen sequenced in a study of cytomegalovirus exposure and HLA in healthy donors. The PCR made use of 60 Vbeta and 13 Jbeta primers. TCRdb's table, derived via immunoSEQ multiplex PCR, lists solely in-frame clones and lacks some. The sample holds some 120,000 clones; roughly 71% are singletons and the top ten take 5.8%. Input material: PBMCs. All receptors come from a woman aged 45 to 65 in good health and CMV-seropositive.

This chain joins TRBV7-2 and TRBJ2-5, with TRBD2 as a possible D gene (7 bases). Germline V gene data show CDR1 as SGHTA and CDR2 as FQGNSA. The CDR3 totals 16 residues. Trimming took 2 bases from V and 3 from J, leaving 16 bases between them. CDR3 nucleotides: TGTGCCAGCAGCTTAAGGGGGGGGGCCTATAAAGAGACCCAGTACTTC. Translation: CASSLRGGAYKETQYF.

This chain joins TRBV6-5 and TRBJ2-2; D is perhaps TRBD2 (6 bases). From germline, CDR1 is MNHEY and CDR2 SVGAGI. This CDR3 region has 13 residues. The V end lost 7 bases, the J end lost 6 bases, and 12 bases lay between the germline ends. DNA for the CDR3: TGTGCCAGCAAATGGAGGGGCTCCGGGGAGCTGTTTTTT. As protein: CASKWRGSGELFF.

This clone was seen once. The rearrangement uses TRBV11-3 and TRBJ1-1, with D perhaps TRBD1 (5 bases). Germline lookup yields CDR1 SGHNT and CDR2 YENEEA. This CDR3 comprises 15 residues. Between the trimmed V and J ends, which lost 1 base and 1 base, there was a span of 10 bases. This CDR3 reads CASSLGTSKNTEAFF. DNA of the CDR3: TGTGCCAGCAGCTTAGGGACATCGAAGAACACTGAAGCTTTCTTT.

The chain uses TRBV10-1 and TRBJ2-1; TRBD2 matches at 9 bases. The V gene end was trimmed by 7 bases and the J gene end by 10 bases; junction bases not matched to a gene: 8. Germline V gene data show CDR1 as WNHNN and CDR2 as SYGVQD (reference sequence). CDR3 length: 13 residues. The CDR3 DNA sequence: TGCGCCAGCAAAGCGGGGGGAACGCAGGAGCAGTTCTTC. Residues: CASKAGGTQEQFF.

This clone was observed a few times. This chain links TRBV5-1 with TRBJ1-1; 10 bases are shared with TRBD1. The CDR3 is 17 amino acids. Looked up from germline, CDR1 is SGHRS and CDR2 is YFSETQ. The J segment lost 1 base and the V segment lost 1 base, leaving 7 bases of the junction unmatched. In nucleotides, the CDR3 is TGCGCCAGCAGCTTGACTGGGACAGGGGCCTCGAACACTGAAGCTTTCTTT. The encoded protein is CASSLTGTGASNTEAFF. The full variable domain, in which reference TRBV5-1 and TRBJ1-1 provide the parts outside the CDR3, is KAGVTQTPRYLIKTRGQQVTLSCSPISGHRSVSWYQQTPGQGLQFLFEYFSETQRNKGNFPGRFSGRQFSNSRSEMNVSTLELGDSALYLCASSLTGTGASNTEAFFGQGTRLTVV.

This clone occurred once. The genes are TRBV29-1 and TRBJ2-7, with 7 bases fitting TRBD2. CDR3 length: 13 residues. CDR1 and CDR2 (germline): SQVTM, ANQGSEA. The V and J ends lost 7 bases and 6 bases, in that order; junction bases with no gene match: 12. CDR3 nucleotides: TGCAGCGCCGCTGTAGGAGGGAGGGGCGAGCAGTACTTC. The encoded protein is CSAAVGGRGEQYF.

V usage is TRBV11-3 and J usage is TRBJ1-2, with TRBD1 as a possible D gene (6 bases). CDR1 and CDR2 from the germline V gene are SGHNT and YENEEA. The CDR3 runs to 14 residues. V was clipped by 6 bases and J by 5 bases, with 16 bases between them. This CDR3 is CASSSGTFRYGYTF. DNA of the CDR3: TGTGCCAGCAGTTCCGGGACATTCCGATATGGCTACACCTTC.

V is TRBV7-2 and J is TRBJ2-3, with a tentative D call TRBD1 (6 bases). The CDR3 loop spans 13 amino acids. The germline gives CDR1 SGHTA, CDR2 FQGNSA. V was trimmed by 5 bases and J by 2 bases, leaving 8 bases between them. Here the CDR3 reads CASSGQITDTQYF. The CDR3 coding sequence is TGTGCCAGCAGCGGACAGATCACAGATACGCAGTATTTT.